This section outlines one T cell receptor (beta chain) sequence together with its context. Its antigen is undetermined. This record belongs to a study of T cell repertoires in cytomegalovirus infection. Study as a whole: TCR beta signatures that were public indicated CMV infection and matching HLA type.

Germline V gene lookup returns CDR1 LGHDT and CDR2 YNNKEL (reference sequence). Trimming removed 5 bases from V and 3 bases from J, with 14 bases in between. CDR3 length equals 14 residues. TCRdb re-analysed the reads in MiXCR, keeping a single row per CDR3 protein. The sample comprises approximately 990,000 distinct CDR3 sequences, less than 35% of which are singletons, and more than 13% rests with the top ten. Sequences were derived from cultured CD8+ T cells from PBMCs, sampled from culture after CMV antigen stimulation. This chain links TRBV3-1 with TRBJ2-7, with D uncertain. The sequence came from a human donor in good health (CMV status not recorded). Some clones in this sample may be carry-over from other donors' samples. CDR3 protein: CASSADWVFYEQYF. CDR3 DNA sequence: TGTGCCAGCAGCGCCGACTGGGTTTTCTACGAGCAGTACTTC.